This TCR beta chain was captured in a study of T cells in Graves' hyperthyroidism and ophthalmopathy. This clonotype was counted at least ten times. Its antigen is not identified. Amplification yielded TCR beta CDR3 regions, with RNA transcripts as the source. The HTBI primer set served for first-round RT-PCR of the TCR CDR3. One entry per CDR3 protein results from TCRdb running MiXCR on the multiplex PCR reads. The sample yields around 400,000 distinct CDR3 sequences, about 16% seen once. The CDR3 extends over 11 amino acids. V lost 5 bases and J 4 bases, leaving 6 bases between the germline ends. Ophthalmopathy cases met thresholds of Clinical Activity Score at least 3, NOSPECS grade at least 4 and duration under 3 months. Reasons for excluding patients were uncontrolled infection, other autoimmune disease, pregnancy or lactation. Whole-study findings and limits: Classification by a 13 V-J model distinguished ophthalmopathy from stable hyperthyroidism. Onset of ophthalmopathy came a median around 7.1 months after the model predicted it.

Sample: blood. The sequence came from a woman aged 60-75 years with Graves' ophthalmopathy. The chain is built from TRBV12-3 or TRBV12-4 and TRBJ2-7; D is uncertain. The CDR3 coding sequence is TGTGCCAGCAGTGCCCTATACGAGCAGTACTTC. Its translation: CASSALYEQYF.